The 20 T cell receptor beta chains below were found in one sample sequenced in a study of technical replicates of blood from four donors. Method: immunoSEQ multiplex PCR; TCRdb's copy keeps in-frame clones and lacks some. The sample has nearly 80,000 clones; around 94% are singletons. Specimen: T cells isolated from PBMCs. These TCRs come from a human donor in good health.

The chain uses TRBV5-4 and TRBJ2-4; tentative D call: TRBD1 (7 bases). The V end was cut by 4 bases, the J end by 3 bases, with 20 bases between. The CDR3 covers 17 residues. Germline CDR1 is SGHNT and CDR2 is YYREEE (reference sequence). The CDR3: CASSHEEGAGVKNIQYF. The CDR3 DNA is TGTGCCAGCAGCCACGAGGAGGGGGCTGGCGTCAAAAACATTCAGTACTTC.

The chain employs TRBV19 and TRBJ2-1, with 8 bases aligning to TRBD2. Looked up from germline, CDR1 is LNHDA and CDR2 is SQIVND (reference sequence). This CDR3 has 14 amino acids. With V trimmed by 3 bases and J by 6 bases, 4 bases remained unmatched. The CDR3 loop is CASSISGSLNEQFF. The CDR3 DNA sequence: TGTGCCAGTAGTATCAGCGGGAGTCTCAATGAGCAGTTCTTC.

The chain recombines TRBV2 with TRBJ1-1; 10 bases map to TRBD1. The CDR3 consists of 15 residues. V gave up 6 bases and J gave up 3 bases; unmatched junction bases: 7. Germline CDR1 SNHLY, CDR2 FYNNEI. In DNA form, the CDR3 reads TGTGCCAGCAGGGGGATTGGACAGGGGGACACTGAAGCTTTCTTT. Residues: CASRGIGQGDTEAFF.

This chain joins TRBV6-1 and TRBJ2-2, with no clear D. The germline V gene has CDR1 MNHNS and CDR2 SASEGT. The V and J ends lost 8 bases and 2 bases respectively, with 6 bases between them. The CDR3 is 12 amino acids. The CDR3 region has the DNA TGTGCCAGCCTACGAAACACCGGGGAGCTGTTTTTT. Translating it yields CASLRNTGELFF.

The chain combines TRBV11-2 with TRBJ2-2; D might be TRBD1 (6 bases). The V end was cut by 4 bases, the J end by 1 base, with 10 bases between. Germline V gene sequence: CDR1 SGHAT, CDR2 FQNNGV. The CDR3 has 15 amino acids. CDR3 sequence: CASSSLTGNTGELFF. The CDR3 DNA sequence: TGTGCCAGCAGCTCTTTGACAGGGAACACCGGGGAGCTGTTTTTT. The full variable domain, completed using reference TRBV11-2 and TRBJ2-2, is EAGVAQSPRYKIIEKRQSVAFWCNPISGHATLYWYQQILGQGPKLLIQFQNNGVVDDSQLPKDRFSAERLKGVDSTLKIQPAKLEDSAVYLCASSSLTGNTGELFFGEGSRLTVL.

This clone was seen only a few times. CDR3 sequence: CASSLDRGTNEKLFF. DNA of the CDR3: TGTGCCAGCTCACTCGACCGGGGAACTAATGAAAAACTGTTTTTT. The rearrangement joins TRBV18 to TRBJ1-4; D not resolved. CDR3 length: 15 amino acids. The V gene's germline CDR1 is KGHSH and CDR2 LQKENI. The germline V and J ends were trimmed by 4 bases and 1 base, with 10 bases remaining between them.

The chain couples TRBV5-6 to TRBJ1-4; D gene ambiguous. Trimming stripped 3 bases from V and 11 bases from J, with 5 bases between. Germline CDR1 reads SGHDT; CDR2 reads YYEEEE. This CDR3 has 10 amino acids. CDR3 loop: CASSSTKLFF. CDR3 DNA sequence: TGTGCCAGCAGCTCTACTAAACTGTTTTTT.

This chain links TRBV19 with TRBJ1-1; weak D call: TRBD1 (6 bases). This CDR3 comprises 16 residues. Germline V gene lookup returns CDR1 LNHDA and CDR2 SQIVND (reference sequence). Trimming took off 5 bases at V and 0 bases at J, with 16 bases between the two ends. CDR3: CASSSGPGEMNTEAFF. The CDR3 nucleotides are TGTGCCAGTAGTTCCGGGCCAGGGGAGATGAACACTGAAGCTTTCTTT.

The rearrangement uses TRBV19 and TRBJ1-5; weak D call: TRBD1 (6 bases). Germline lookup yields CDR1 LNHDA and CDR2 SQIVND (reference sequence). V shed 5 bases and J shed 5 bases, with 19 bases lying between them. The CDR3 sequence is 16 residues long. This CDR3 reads CASSPHPGASHQPQHF. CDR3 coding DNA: TGTGCCAGTAGTCCCCATCCAGGGGCAAGTCATCAGCCCCAGCATTTT.

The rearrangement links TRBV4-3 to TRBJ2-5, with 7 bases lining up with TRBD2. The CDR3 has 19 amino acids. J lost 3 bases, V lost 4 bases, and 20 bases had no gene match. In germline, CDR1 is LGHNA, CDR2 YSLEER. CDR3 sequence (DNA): TGCGCCAGCAGCCTCCCCAGGTGGAGCGGGGTAATCGCAAAAGAGACCCAGTACTTC. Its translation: CASSLPRWSGVIAKETQYF.

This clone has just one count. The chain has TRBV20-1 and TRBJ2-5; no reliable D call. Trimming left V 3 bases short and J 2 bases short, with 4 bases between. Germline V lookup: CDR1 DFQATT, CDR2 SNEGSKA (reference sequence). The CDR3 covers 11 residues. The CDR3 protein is CSASGQETQYF. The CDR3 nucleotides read TGCAGTGCTAGCGGGCAAGAGACCCAGTACTTC.

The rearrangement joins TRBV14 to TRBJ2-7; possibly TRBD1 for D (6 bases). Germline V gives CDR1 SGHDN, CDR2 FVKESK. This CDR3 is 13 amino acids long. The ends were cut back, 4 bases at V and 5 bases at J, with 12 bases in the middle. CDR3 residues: CASSPTGHDEQYF. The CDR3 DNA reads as TGTGCCAGCAGCCCGACAGGACATGACGAGCAGTACTTC.

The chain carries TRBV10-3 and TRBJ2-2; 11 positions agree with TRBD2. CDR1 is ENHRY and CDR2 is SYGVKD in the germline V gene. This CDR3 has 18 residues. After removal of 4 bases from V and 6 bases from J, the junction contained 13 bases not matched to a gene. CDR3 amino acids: CAISGSSGRGADAGELFF. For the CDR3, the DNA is TGTGCCATCAGTGGGAGTAGCGGGAGGGGTGCCGATGCCGGGGAGCTGTTTTTT.

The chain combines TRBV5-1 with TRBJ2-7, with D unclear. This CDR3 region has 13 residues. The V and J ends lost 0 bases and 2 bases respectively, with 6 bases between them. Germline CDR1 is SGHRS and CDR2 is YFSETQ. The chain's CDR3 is CASSLGAAYEQYF. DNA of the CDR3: TGCGCCAGCAGCTTGGGGGCAGCCTACGAGCAGTACTTC.

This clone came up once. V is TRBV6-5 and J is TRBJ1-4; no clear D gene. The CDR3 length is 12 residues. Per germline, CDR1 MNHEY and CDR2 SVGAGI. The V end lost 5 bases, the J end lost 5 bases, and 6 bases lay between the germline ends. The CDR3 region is CASSRENEKLFF. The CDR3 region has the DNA TGTGCCAGCAGTCGCGAAAATGAAAAACTGTTTTTT.

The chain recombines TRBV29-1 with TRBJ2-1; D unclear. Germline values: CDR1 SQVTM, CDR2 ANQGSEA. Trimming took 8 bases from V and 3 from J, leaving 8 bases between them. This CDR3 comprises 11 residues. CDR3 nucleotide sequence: TGCAGCTCCGACAACTACAATGAGCAGTTCTTC. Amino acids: CSSDNYNEQFF.

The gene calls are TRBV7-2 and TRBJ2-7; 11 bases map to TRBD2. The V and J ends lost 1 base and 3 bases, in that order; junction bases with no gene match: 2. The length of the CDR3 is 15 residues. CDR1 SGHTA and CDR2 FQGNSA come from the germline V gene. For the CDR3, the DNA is TGTGCCAGCAGCTTAGTTAGCGGGAGGGGCTACGAGCAGTACTTC. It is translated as CASSLVSGRGYEQYF.

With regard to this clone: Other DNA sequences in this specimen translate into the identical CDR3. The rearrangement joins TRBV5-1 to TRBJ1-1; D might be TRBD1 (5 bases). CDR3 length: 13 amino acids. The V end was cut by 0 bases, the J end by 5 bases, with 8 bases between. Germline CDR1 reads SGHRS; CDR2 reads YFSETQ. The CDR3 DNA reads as TGCGCCAGCAGCTTGGAAGGGGTGACTGAAGCTTTCTTT. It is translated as CASSLEGVTEAFF.

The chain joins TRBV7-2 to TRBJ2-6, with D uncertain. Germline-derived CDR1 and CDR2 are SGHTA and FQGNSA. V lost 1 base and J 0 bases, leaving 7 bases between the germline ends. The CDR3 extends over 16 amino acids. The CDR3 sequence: CASSLVHFSGANVLTF. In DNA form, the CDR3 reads TGTGCCAGCAGCTTAGTACATTTCTCTGGGGCCAACGTCCTGACTTTC.

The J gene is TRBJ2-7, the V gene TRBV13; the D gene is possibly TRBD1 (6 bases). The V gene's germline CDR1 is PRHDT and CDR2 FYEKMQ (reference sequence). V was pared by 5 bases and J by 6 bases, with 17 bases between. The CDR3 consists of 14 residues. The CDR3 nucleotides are TGTGCCAGCAGCCCAAGGGGGTGGGAGCTCGAGCAGTACTTC. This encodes CASSPRGWELEQYF.